Following are 8 T cell receptor beta chains from one sample sequenced in a study of T cell responses to AZD1222 COVID-19 vaccine. The method was immunoSEQ multiplex PCR; TCRdb's version includes in-frame clones alone and lacks a portion of them. The sample records under 110,000 clones, roughly 84% being singletons. This sample comprised peripheral blood, obtained on day 0 of AZD1222 vaccination. These receptors all stem from an adult in good health.

The V call is TRBV5-4, the J call TRBJ2-5, with a possible D match to TRBD2 (5 bases). V was clipped by 0 bases and J by 2 bases, with 8 bases between them. This CDR3 is 14 amino acids long. Germline CDR1 is SGHNT and CDR2 is YYREEE (reference sequence). The CDR3 DNA sequence: TGTGCCAGCAGCTTGGAAGCGGTTCAAGAGACCCAGTACTTC. Residues: CASSLEAVQETQYF.

The chain links TRBV19 to TRBJ2-1; TRBD1 aligns across 7 bases. Trimming cost V 6 bases and J 7 bases; bases outside gene matches: 9. This CDR3 has 14 amino acids. Germline-derived CDR1 and CDR2 are LNHDA and SQIVND (reference sequence). CDR3 sequence reads: CASRIRQGRNEQFF. The DNA of the CDR3 is TGTGCCAGTAGGATAAGACAGGGAAGGAATGAGCAGTTCTTC.

The V gene is TRBV28, the J gene TRBJ1-2, with D maybe TRBD1 (6 bases). This CDR3 comprises 12 residues. CDR1 is MDHEN, CDR2 SYDVKM, per germline. V gave up 6 bases and J gave up 8 bases, with 13 bases separating them. CDR3: CASRPTGEGYTF. The CDR3, as DNA: TGTGCCAGCAGGCCGACAGGCGAGGGCTACACCTTC.

The rearrangement links TRBV7-2 to TRBJ2-7; 8 nucleotides agree with TRBD1. This CDR3 has 16 amino acids. Germline-derived CDR1 and CDR2 are SGHTA and FQGNSA. Unmatched junction bases numbered 9, after V lost 1 base and J lost 4 bases. DNA for the CDR3: TGTGCCAGCAGCTTAGGTGCAGGGGGCAAACCTTACGAGCAGTACTTC. This encodes CASSLGAGGKPYEQYF.

The chain recombines TRBV19 with TRBJ2-6, with a tentative D call TRBD1 (6 bases). The ends were cut back, 2 bases at V and 1 base at J, with 15 bases in the middle. CDR3 length equals 18 residues. The germline V gene has CDR1 LNHDA and CDR2 SQIVND (reference sequence). CDR3 DNA: TGTGCCAGTAGTATATTATCGACAGGTTCTTCTGGGGCCAACGTCCTGACTTTC. The encoded protein is CASSILSTGSSGANVLTF.

The V call is TRBV2, the J call TRBJ2-1, with D tentatively TRBD2 (6 bases). V gave up 7 bases and J gave up 6 bases, with 19 bases separating them. The CDR3 runs 15 residues. Germline CDR1 and CDR2: SNHLY and FYNNEI. As DNA, the CDR3 is TGTGCCAGCACCCTAAATAGCGGAGCGGGCAATGAGCAGTTCTTC. It is translated as CASTLNSGAGNEQFF.

The rearrangement uses TRBV30 and TRBJ1-1; the D is unclear. CDR1 is GTSNPN and CDR2 is SVGIG in the germline V gene (reference sequence). The CDR3 runs to 13 residues. V gave up 4 bases and J gave up 0 bases, with 9 bases separating them. CDR3 residues: CAWKVSVNTEAFF. CDR3 in DNA: TGTGCCTGGAAGGTGTCAGTGAACACTGAAGCTTTCTTT.

V is TRBV6-5 and J is TRBJ2-5; D uncertain. The CDR3 sequence is 13 residues long. Germline V lookup: CDR1 MNHEY, CDR2 SVGAGI. Trimming stripped 0 bases from V and 5 bases from J, with 7 bases between. CDR3 sequence reads: CASSYSGWETQYF. The CDR3 DNA follows: TGTGCCAGCAGTTACTCGGGGTGGGAGACCCAGTACTTC.